This TCR beta chain was observed in a study of blood T cell repertoires in COVID-19. Study information: Acute-phase and convalescent COVID-19 samples originated in the United States, Italy and Spain.

V dropped 10 bases and J dropped 2; count of bases not matched to a gene: 14. The CDR3 is 16 residues long. CDR1 MNHEY and CDR2 SMNVEV come from the germline V gene (reference sequence). Clones were read by immunoSEQ multiplex PCR, and TCRdb kept only the in-frame ones, dropping some. The sample has 100,000 or so clones, over 70% seen once; the top ten hold about 4.3%. This sequence originates from a man in his sixties with acute or convalescent COVID-19. Material: peripheral blood. This rearrangement joins TRBV27 to TRBJ1-5; 7 bases line up with TRBD1. This chain's CDR3 is CAIVGGGNFGNQPQHF. For the CDR3, the DNA is TGTGCCATCGTCGGAGGGGGCAATTTTGGCAATCAGCCCCAGCATTTT.